The clone carrying this TCR beta chain turned up a few times. Its antigen is unknown. This record belongs to a study of beta chain features in type 1 diabetes. Study as a whole: Age, gender and cell yields were alike across patients and healthy donors. Broader study findings: Significant though moderate, a shortening of TCRB CDR3s appeared in all four CD4+ subsets of Type 1 diabetes patients.

CDR1 is SGHNT and CDR2 is YYREEE in the germline V gene (reference sequence). This CDR3 is 15 amino acids long. After removal of 4 bases from V and 2 bases from J, the junction contained 7 bases not matched to a gene. What was sequenced were expressed TCRB transcripts, since all of the isolated RNA had been reverse transcribed. Sequenced by immunoSEQ multiplex PCR; TCRdb stores in-frame clones only, minus some. Here the sample spans around 41,000 clones, approximately 61% being singletons. The clonotype originates from a man aged 30 to 45 with type 1 diabetes. Some clones in this sample may be carry-over from other donors' samples. Sample: Tregs from blood. This sequence joins TRBV5-4 and TRBJ2-5; the match to TRBD2 covers 8 bases. The CDR3 sequence is CASSLSGAGQETQYF. CDR3 DNA sequence: TGTGCCAGCAGCCTTAGCGGGGCAGGACAAGAGACCCAGTACTTC.